The clone carrying this T cell receptor beta chain was counted only a few times. The CDR3 totals 15 residues. V was clipped by 0 bases and J by 6 bases, with 15 bases between them. Germline-derived CDR1 and CDR2 are SGHNT and YYREEE (reference sequence). The data were obtained in a study of blood T cell repertoires in COVID-19. Study in general: The origin of the acute and convalescent COVID-19 samples was the United States, Italy and Spain. The cDNA or gDNA used as material had been derived from T cells, B-cell-depleted T cells, or PBMCs.

Original processing notes: Estimation of nucleated cell counts relied on the amplification of reference gene primers. Using immunoSEQ multiplex PCR, the repertoire was profiled, and TCRdb retains in-frame clones only, with some absent. From that table come the V and J calls and clone size; the DNA was used to work out D and trimming. The sample has approximately 66,000 clones; approximately 86% are singletons. The origin of this receptor is a man between 50 and 59 years old with active COVID-19. This chain connects TRBV5-4 to TRBJ1-2, with a weak D call TRBD1 (5 bases). Sample: peripheral blood. CDR3 sequence: CASSLDFRAGDGYTF. In DNA form, the CDR3 reads TGTGCCAGCAGCTTGGATTTCAGGGCGGGGGATGGCTACACCTTC.